The following is a T cell receptor beta chain sequence with its context. This sample stems from a study of control samples from healthy donors and cancer patients. CDR3 length equals 16 residues. CDR1 and CDR2 from the germline V gene are LGHDT and YNNKEL (reference sequence). The V and J ends lost 0 bases and 3 bases respectively, with 9 bases between them. Here immunoSEQ multiplex PCR was the method, and the copy in TCRdb shows in-frame clones only, minus some. In the table there are approximately 100,000 clones, over 75% of which are singletons. The TCR comes from a woman under 30 in good health. Sequencing was carried out using blood. The V and J genes are TRBV3-1 (or the pseudogene TRBV3-2) and TRBJ1-6; D is possibly TRBD1 (6 bases). In nucleotides, the CDR3 is TGTGCCAGCAGCCAAGATGCAGGGGACTATAATTCACCCCTCCACTTT. This encodes CASSQDAGDYNSPLHF.